This is a list of T cell receptor beta chains from one sample in a study of regulatory T cells in long-lasting Graves disease. TCRdb passed the multiplex PCR reads through MiXCR, listing each CDR3 protein once. The table records roughly 420,000 distinct CDR3 sequences, 15% to 19% of them present only once. Here the sequenced sample was peripheral blood mononuclear cells (PBMCs), taken at new diagnosis, from a patient treated with antithyroid drugs. The origin of the receptors is a female donor with Graves disease. Both conserved end residues are part of each CDR3. D genes are given only for firm matches. Clone size is shown for a subset of rows, as once, few, many or a class of expanded clone.

v_gene,d_gene,len,abundance,j_gene,CDR3aa,CDR3nt
TRBV20-1,TRBD2,15,many,TRBJ2-1,CSAIKTWTSGNEQFF,TGCAGTGCGATTAAAACCTGGACTAGCGGCAATGAGCAGTTCTTC
TRBV5-1,-,14,many,TRBJ1-6,CASSLAQGPSPLHF,TGCGCCAGCAGCTTGGCACAGGGCCCTTCACCCCTCCACTTT
TRBV7-8,-,16,many,TRBJ1-2,CASSLSTSSLNYGYTF,TGTGCCAGCAGCTTAAGCACCTCCTCCTTGAACTATGGCTACACCTTC
TRBV4-1,-,17,few,TRBJ2-7,CASSQVGGRDSPYEQYF,TGCGCCAGCAGCCAAGTGGGAGGGCGGGACAGCCCGTACGAGCAGTACTTC
TRBV27,-,16,many,TRBJ1-1,CASSPIEGGRNTEAFF,TGTGCCAGCAGTCCAATTGAGGGGGGTCGGAACACTGAAGCTTTCTTT
TRBV5-1,TRBD2,16,-,TRBJ2-3,CASSSTSGSRVDTQYF,TGCGCCAGCAGCTCCACTAGCGGGAGTAGGGTAGATACGCAGTATTTT
TRBV2,TRBD2,15,many,TRBJ2-3,CASSSLAGYTDTQYF,TGTGCCAGCAGCTCACTAGCGGGGTACACAGATACGCAGTATTTT
TRBV12-3/TRBV12-4,TRBD1,14,many,TRBJ2-7,CASSFGTGVYEQYF,TGTGCCAGCAGTTTTGGGACAGGGGTCTACGAGCAGTACTTC
TRBV27,-,17,-,TRBJ2-5,CASSPRGLATVQETQYF,TGTGCCAGCTCACCCCGGGGGCTAGCGACAGTACAAGAGACCCAGTACTTC
TRBV5-1,-,13,many,TRBJ2-3,CASSRDSTDTQYF,TGTGCCAGCAGCCGGGACAGCACAGATACGCAGTATTTT
TRBV4-1,-,17,-,TRBJ2-1,CASSPQAAGATHNEQFF,TGCGCCAGCAGCCCCCAGGCCGCGGGGGCTACCCACAATGAGCAGTTCTTC
TRBV27,TRBD2,18,many,TRBJ2-1,CASSSRLAGGISYNEQFF,TGTGCCAGCAGTTCCAGACTAGCGGGAGGAATCTCCTACAATGAGCAGTTCTTC
TRBV4-1,-,14,few,TRBJ1-4,CAIRRLGTNEKLFF,TGCGCCATCCGCCGTTTGGGCACTAATGAAAAACTGTTTTTT
TRBV6-2/TRBV6-3,TRBD1,16,-,TRBJ2-7,CASSPGTGGFLDEQYF,TGTGCCAGCAGTCCGGGGACAGGGGGCTTTCTAGACGAGCAGTACTTC
TRBV29-1,-,12,many,TRBJ1-1,CSVGTVNTEAFF,TGCAGCGTCGGGACGGTGAACACTGAAGCTTTCTTT
TRBV12-3/TRBV12-4,TRBD1,16,many,TRBJ1-6,CASRPRTGDYNSPLHF,TGTGCCAGCAGACCCAGGACAGGGGATTATAATTCACCCCTCCACTTT
TRBV4-1,TRBD1,16,many,TRBJ2-7,CATSPTDAGGSYEQYF,TGCGCCACCTCACCTACAGACGCAGGGGGAAGCTACGAGCAGTACTTC